A single sample is the source of the 14 T cell receptor beta chains below, sequenced in a study of blood T cell repertoires in COVID-19. Method: immunoSEQ multiplex PCR; TCRdb's copy keeps in-frame clones and lacks some. The sample contains around 110,000 clones, around 86% of which appear only once. The material sequenced was peripheral blood. Receptors were obtained from a man between 65 and 85 years old with acute or convalescent COVID-19.

The chain uses TRBV28 and TRBJ2-3, with 9 bases lining up with TRBD2. The CDR3 is made up of 16 amino acids. V lost 5 bases, J lost 4 bases, and 10 bases stayed unmatched. CDR1 and CDR2 from the germline V gene are MDHEN and SYDVKM. CDR3 protein: CASSDPSGRTSDTQYF. CDR3 nucleotides: TGTGCCAGCAGTGACCCCAGCGGGAGGACCTCAGATACGCAGTATTTT.

The chain uses TRBV4-1 and TRBJ2-7; 7 nucleotides agree with TRBD1. Germline CDR1 MGHRA, CDR2 YSYEKL. The CDR3 is made up of 15 amino acids. Trimming at V came to 0 bases and at J to 5 bases, leaving 7 bases not matched to a gene. This CDR3 is CASSQEGRGWHEQYF. CDR3 DNA: TGCGCCAGCAGCCAAGAGGGCAGGGGGTGGCACGAGCAGTACTTC.

CDR3 amino acids: CSVQKAAWNSGGVAYNEQFF. CDR3 DNA sequence: TGCAGCGTCCAAAAAGCGGCTTGGAATAGCGGGGGGGTGGCTTACAATGAGCAGTTCTTC. V is TRBV29-1 and J is TRBJ2-1, with TRBD2 matching 11 bases. After removal of 6 bases from V and 4 bases from J, the junction contained 23 bases not matched to a gene. CDR3 size: 20 residues. Germline V gene sequence: CDR1 SQVTM, CDR2 ANQGSEA.

The V call is TRBV5-1, the J call TRBJ2-5, with a possible D match to TRBD1 (6 bases). V dropped 4 bases and J dropped 4 bases, with 11 bases sitting between them. This CDR3 region has 13 residues. CDR1 is SGHRS, CDR2 YFSETQ, per germline. The CDR3 sequence: CASSGGVAETQYF. The CDR3 DNA follows: TGCGCCAGCAGCGGGGGCGTCGCAGAGACCCAGTACTTC. The entire variable domain, with the rest obtained from reference TRBV5-1 and TRBJ2-5, is as follows: KAGVTQTPRYLIKTRGQQVTLSCSPISGHRSVSWYQQTPGQGLQFLFEYFSETQRNKGNFPGRFSGRQFSNSRSEMNVSTLELGDSALYLCASSGGVAETQYFGPGTRLLVL.

The J gene is TRBJ2-7, the V gene TRBV15, with a possible D match to TRBD1 (6 bases). The germline V gene has CDR1 LNHNV and CDR2 YYDKDF (reference sequence). The CDR3 has 17 residues. Deletions cut 0 bases from V and 0 bases from J, with 15 bases between. Here the CDR3 DNA reads TGTGCCACCAGCAGAGATAGTTCAGGGGCCTTCTCCTACGAGCAGTACTTC. This translates into CATSRDSSGAFSYEQYF.

This chain uses TRBV5-1 with TRBJ1-1; D not certain. Germline CDR1 reads SGHRS; CDR2 reads YFSETQ. There are 14 residues in the CDR3. V was trimmed by 5 bases and J by 4 bases, leaving 15 bases between them. The CDR3 nucleotides read TGCGCCAGCAGAGAGAGCCCCGGTGGCACTGAAGCTTTCTTT. The encoded protein is CASRESPGGTEAFF.

The CDR3 DNA is TGTGCCATCAGTGAGTCTTGGGAGAATGAGCAGTTCTTC. Residues: CAISESWENEQFF. The chain employs TRBV10-3 and TRBJ2-1; TRBD2 is a possible D gene (5 bases). Looked up from germline, CDR1 is ENHRY and CDR2 is SYGVKD. The CDR3 sequence is 13 residues long. Trimming took off 0 bases at V and 7 bases at J, with 7 bases between the two ends.

This chain connects TRBV28 to TRBJ2-7, with D possibly matching TRBD2 (5 bases). The CDR3 has 13 amino acids. Germline values: CDR1 MDHEN, CDR2 SYDVKM. V lost 8 bases to trimming and J lost 7 bases, with 18 bases between them. The CDR3 spells CASHTPQRREQYF. The CDR3 nucleotides read TGTGCCAGCCATACTCCCCAGCGGAGAGAGCAGTACTTC.

The V call is TRBV5-1, the J call TRBJ1-4; no firm D call. The CDR3 contains 15 residues. V was cut by 5 bases and J by 5 bases, with 16 bases left in between. The germline V gene has CDR1 SGHRS and CDR2 YFSETQ. Here the CDR3 reads CASSFRKRVNEKLFF. The CDR3, as DNA: TGCGCCAGCAGTTTTAGAAAGAGGGTGAATGAAAAACTGTTTTTT. Complete variable domain (other parts from reference TRBV5-1 and TRBJ1-4): KAGVTQTPRYLIKTRGQQVTLSCSPISGHRSVSWYQQTPGQGLQFLFEYFSETQRNKGNFPGRFSGRQFSNSRSEMNVSTLELGDSALYLCASSFRKRVNEKLFFGSGTQLSVL.

This chain joins TRBV2 and TRBJ1-5; D is perhaps TRBD1 (5 bases). CDR1 and CDR2 (germline): SNHLY, FYNNEI. CDR3 length equals 13 residues. Between the trimmed V and J ends, which lost 4 bases and 5 bases, there was a span of 9 bases. The CDR3 DNA reads TGTGCCAGCAGTGGGGGCAACGATCAGCCCCAGCATTTT. As protein: CASSGGNDQPQHF.

The chain has TRBV11-3 and TRBJ2-7, with 7 bases lining up with TRBD2. V shed 3 bases, J shed 2 bases, and the junction held 1 base outside the gene matches. The CDR3 loop spans 13 amino acids. Per the germline V gene, CDR1 is SGHNT and CDR2 is YENEEA. The CDR3 DNA is TGTGCCAGCAGCTTGGGGGGGACCTACGAGCAGTACTTC. It translates to CASSLGGTYEQYF.

The V and J genes are TRBV11-2 and TRBJ2-4, with 7 bases that match TRBD2. Germline V gene data show CDR1 as SGHAT and CDR2 as FQNNGV. The ends lost 7 bases at V and 7 bases at J; junction bases unmatched: 13. The CDR3 runs to 15 residues. The CDR3: CASTILRPSGNIQYF. The CDR3 DNA reads as TGTGCCAGCACCATCCTTCGGCCTAGCGGCAACATTCAGTACTTC.

The genes are TRBV5-5 and TRBJ2-5; possible D gene TRBD2, 5 bases. The germline gives CDR1 SGHKS, CDR2 YYEKEE (reference sequence). The CDR3 has 14 amino acids. V shed 4 bases and J shed 5 bases, with 15 bases lying between them. This CDR3 reads CASSLGTGGETQYF. The CDR3 nucleotides are TGTGCCAGCAGCCTCGGCACGGGCGGGGAGACCCAGTACTTC.

This chain connects TRBV27 to TRBJ1-5, with TRBD1 matching over 9 bases. Trimming cost V 8 bases and J 7 bases; bases outside gene matches: 9. The CDR3 runs to 14 residues. CDR1 and CDR2 from the germline V gene are MNHEY and SMNVEV (reference sequence). The CDR3 loop reads CASGIQGAGQPQHF. The CDR3 nucleotides read TGTGCCAGCGGAATACAGGGGGCCGGACAGCCCCAGCATTTT.